The T cell receptor (beta chain) described here comes from a study of T cell responses to AZD1222 COVID-19 vaccine. Study-wide results and limits: Nearly half of spike-specific TCRs reportedly go after variant regions that carry no mutations.

This clone came up once. Its antigen is currently unknown. Germline assignment: CDR1 SGHTA and CDR2 FQGNSA. The length of the CDR3 is 16 residues. V shed 1 base and J shed 0 bases, with 10 bases lying between them. The method was immunoSEQ multiplex PCR; TCRdb's version includes in-frame clones alone and lacks a portion of them. The sample carries about 160,000 clones, roughly nine tenths recorded once. This sequence joins TRBV7-2 and TRBJ2-1; no reliable D call. The sample consisted of peripheral blood, taken 28 days after the second AZD1222 dose. This TCR came from an adult who received the AZD1222 COVID-19 vaccine. The CDR3 DNA follows: TGTGCCAGCAGCTTAGTAGCCCTGGTCTCCTACAATGAGCAGTTCTTC. Its translation: CASSLVALVSYNEQFF.